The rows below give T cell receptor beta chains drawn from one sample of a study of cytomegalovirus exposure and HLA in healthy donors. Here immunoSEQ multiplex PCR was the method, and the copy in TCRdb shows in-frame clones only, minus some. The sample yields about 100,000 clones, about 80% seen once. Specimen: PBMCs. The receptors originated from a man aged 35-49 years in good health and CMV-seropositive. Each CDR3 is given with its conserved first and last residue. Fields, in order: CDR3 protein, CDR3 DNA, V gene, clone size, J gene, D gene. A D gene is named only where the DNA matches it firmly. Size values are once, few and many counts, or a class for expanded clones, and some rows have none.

CASSLAQSPLHF	TGTGCCAGCAGCTTGGCCCAGTCACCCCTCCACTTT	TRBV11-2	-	TRBJ1-6	-
CASSQTDRGHQPQHF	TGTGCCAGCAGCCAAACTGACAGGGGGCATCAGCCCCAGCATTTT	TRBV11-3	once	TRBJ1-5	TRBD1
CAISGGGGGSYEQYF	TGTGCCATCAGTGGGGGGGGTGGGGGATCCTACGAGCAGTACTTC	TRBV10-3	-	TRBJ2-7	TRBD2
CASSPTGTGPGYTF	TGCGCCAGCAGCCCAACCGGGACAGGCCCGGGCTACACCTTC	TRBV5-1	few	TRBJ1-2	TRBD1
CASSPLTVYGYTF	TGTGCCAGCAGTCCCCTGACAGTGTATGGCTACACCTTC	TRBV28	-	TRBJ1-2	-
CSVLVGDSRAEQYF	TGCAGCGTTTTGGTCGGGGACAGTAGGGCCGAGCAGTACTTC	TRBV29-1	few	TRBJ2-7	TRBD1
CAIRRETGYGYTF	TGTGCCATCAGGCGGGAGACAGGATATGGCTACACCTTC	TRBV10-3	few	TRBJ1-2	-
CASSAGHVSTGELFF	TGTGCCAGCAGCGCCGGACACGTGAGCACCGGGGAGCTGTTTTTT	TRBV9	-	TRBJ2-2	-
CASRPGQGDPYEQYF	TGTGCCAGTAGACCGGGACAGGGGGACCCCTACGAGCAGTACTTC	TRBV19	few	TRBJ2-7	TRBD1
CASSPQQQGGTDTQYF	TGTGCCAGCTCACCTCAGCAACAGGGGGGGACAGATACGCAGTATTTT	TRBV18	few	TRBJ2-3	-
CASSEGVRGPGETQYF	TGCGCCAGCAGTGAGGGAGTCAGGGGGCCGGGAGAGACCCAGTACTTC	TRBV10-2	few	TRBJ2-5	TRBD1
CASSKVLAGEPYEQYF	TGTGCCAGCAGCAAAGTCCTAGCGGGTGAACCCTACGAGCAGTACTTC	TRBV21-1	-	TRBJ2-7	-
CASSIGSSSYNGELFF	TGTGCCAGTAGTATTGGCTCCTCTTCGTATAACGGGGAGCTGTTTTTT	TRBV19	-	TRBJ2-2	-
CASSLNPGGTNEKLFF	TGTGCCAGCAGCTTGAACCCAGGGGGCACTAATGAAAAACTGTTTTTT	TRBV5-4	-	TRBJ1-4	TRBD1
CASSEQVFYNEAFF	TGTGCCAGCAGTGAGCAGGTATTCTATAATGAAGCTTTCTTT	TRBV2	-	TRBJ1-1	-
CASSLTPSNQPQHF	TGTGCCAGCAGTTTAACACCTAGCAATCAGCCCCAGCATTTT	TRBV28	-	TRBJ1-5	-
CASSLGQGSNQPQHF	TGTGCCAGCAGTTTAGGGCAGGGTAGCAATCAGCCCCAGCATTTT	TRBV27	few	TRBJ1-5	-
CASSLRAGGLETQYF	TGTGCCAGCAGCTTACGCGCAGGGGGCTTAGAGACCCAGTACTTC	TRBV7-3	-	TRBJ2-5	TRBD1
CATSRDASGPGELFF	TGTGCCACCAGCAGAGATGCCTCAGGGCCCGGGGAGCTGTTTTTT	TRBV15	-	TRBJ2-2	-
CASSSGQVVAGELFF	TGTGCCAGCAGCTCGGGACAGGTGGTCGCCGGGGAGCTGTTTTTT	TRBV7-9	-	TRBJ2-2	TRBD1
CASSPGRLDSYEQYF	TGTGCCAGCTCCCCTGGGAGGTTGGACTCCTACGAGCAGTACTTC	TRBV18	-	TRBJ2-7	-
CSVEVRDGGETQYF	TGCAGCGTTGAAGTCCGGGACGGGGGGGAGACCCAGTACTTC	TRBV29-1	once	TRBJ2-5	TRBD2
CASSPIGQGNTDTQYF	TGTGCCAGCTCACCAATTGGACAGGGAAACACAGATACGCAGTATTTT	TRBV18	-	TRBJ2-3	TRBD1
CASSSSGTSGGGSTDTQYF	TGTGCCAGCAGCTCCTCCGGGACTAGCGGGGGGGGAAGCACAGATACGCAGTATTTT	TRBV5-6	-	TRBJ2-3	TRBD2
CASNGAGANVLTF	TGTGCCAGCAACGGAGCTGGGGCCAACGTCCTGACTTTC	TRBV2	-	TRBJ2-6	-
CASSSDRGNEQFF	TGTGCTAGCAGCTCGGACAGGGGGAATGAGCAGTTCTTC	TRBV7-7	-	TRBJ2-1	TRBD1
CASSQWRGNGELFF	TGTGCCAGCAGCCAATGGCGGGGGAACGGGGAGCTGTTTTTT	TRBV14	few	TRBJ2-2	TRBD2
CASSYSRSGELFF	TGTGCCAGCAGTTACTCCAGATCCGGGGAGCTGTTTTTT	TRBV6-5	-	TRBJ2-2	-
CASKTAQMNTEAFF	TGTGCCAGCAAAACTGCACAGATGAACACTGAAGCTTTCTTT	TRBV28	-	TRBJ1-1	-
CASSEGWGRRGNEQFF	TGTGCCAGCAGTGAAGGTTGGGGACGGAGGGGCAATGAGCAGTTCTTC	TRBV6-1	few	TRBJ2-1	-
CASAWGGETQYF	TGTGCCAGCGCGTGGGGGGGAGAGACCCAGTACTTC	TRBV2	-	TRBJ2-5	TRBD2
CASSLAGEQYF	TGTGCCAGCAGCTTAGCGGGGGAGCAGTACTTC	TRBV11-2	-	TRBJ2-7	-
CASSQDSENEKLFF	TGTGCCAGCAGCCAAGACAGTGAGAATGAAAAACTGTTTTTT	TRBV7-9	-	TRBJ1-4	-
CASSYVTGTWNEQYF	TGTGCCAGCAGCTATGTAACAGGGACGTGGAACGAGCAGTACTTC	TRBV5-4	-	TRBJ2-7	-
CASSSRDTYYEQYF	TGTGCCAGCAGTTCCCGGGACACATACTACGAGCAGTACTTC	TRBV6-5	-	TRBJ2-7	-
CASRADRDDTIYF	TGTGCCAGCAGGGCGGACAGGGACGACACCATATATTTT	TRBV2	-	TRBJ1-3	TRBD1
CASSFEGLSNQPQHF	TGTGCCAGCAGTTTCGAGGGCCTGAGCAATCAGCCCCAGCATTTT	TRBV27	-	TRBJ1-5	-
CASSLGQTGKDTQYF	TGCGCCAGCAGCTTGGGACAGACTGGTAAAGATACGCAGTATTTT	TRBV5-1	-	TRBJ2-3	-
CASSLLGQANYGYTF	TGTGCCAGCAGCCTGTTAGGACAGGCCAACTATGGCTACACCTTC	TRBV7-2	-	TRBJ1-2	TRBD1
CASSVDRINSPLHF	TGTGCCAGCAGTGTGGACAGGATTAATTCACCCCTCCACTTT	TRBV6-6	-	TRBJ1-6	TRBD1
CASSFQAGGQETQYF	TGCGCCAGCAGCTTTCAGGCGGGGGGGCAAGAGACCCAGTACTTC	TRBV5-1	-	TRBJ2-5	TRBD2
CASSQQGSGNEKLFF	TGTGCCAGCAGCCAACAGGGGTCAGGTAATGAAAAACTGTTTTTT	TRBV4-2	-	TRBJ1-4	-
CASSKDRGQSLVRGYTF	TGTGCCAGCAGCAAAGATAGGGGACAGAGCTTGGTACGTGGCTACACCTTC	TRBV21-1	-	TRBJ1-2	-
CASSYSPGTMDEQFF	TGTGCCAGCAGTTATAGCCCCGGGACTATGGATGAGCAGTTCTTC	TRBV2	-	TRBJ2-1	TRBD2
CASSLARGAGDEQFF	TGTGCCAGCAGTTTAGCGCGGGGCGCTGGAGATGAGCAGTTCTTC	TRBV28	-	TRBJ2-1	-
CASSIGRQLSGANVLTF	TGTGCCAGTAGTATAGGGAGGCAGCTGTCTGGGGCCAACGTCCTGACTTTC	TRBV19	-	TRBJ2-6	-
CASHPRDTSNQPQHF	TGTGCCAGCCATCCCCGGGACACAAGTAATCAGCCCCAGCATTTT	TRBV5-8	once	TRBJ1-5	-
CATSRGGQGRGEQYF	TGTGCCACCAGCAGAGGGGGACAGGGAAGAGGCGAGCAGTACTTC	TRBV15	-	TRBJ2-7	TRBD1
CASSPEGTEAFF	TGCGCCAGCAGCCCGGAGGGCACTGAAGCTTTCTTT	TRBV5-1	once	TRBJ1-1	-
CASSGGGAGGTDTQYF	TGTGCCAGTAGCGGCGGGGGGGCCGGGGGCACAGATACGCAGTATTTT	TRBV19	-	TRBJ2-3	TRBD2
CASSQTLAGDYEQYF	TGCGCCAGCAGCCAGACACTAGCGGGAGATTACGAGCAGTACTTC	TRBV4-3	-	TRBJ2-7	TRBD2
CASSLGTSGRYNEQFF	TGTGCCAGCAGCTTAGGGACTAGCGGGAGGTATAATGAGCAGTTCTTC	TRBV7-2	once	TRBJ2-1	TRBD2
CASSPTGDREKLFF	TGTGCCAGCAGCCCCACAGGTGATCGGGAAAAACTGTTTTTT	TRBV5-5	-	TRBJ1-4	-
CASSGGSGQAGEQYF	TGTGCCAGCAGTGGAGGGAGCGGGCAGGCTGGAGAGCAGTACTTC	TRBV6-4	-	TRBJ2-7	-
CASSPFGSTEAFF	TGTGCCAGCAGTCCCTTTGGGAGCACTGAAGCTTTCTTT	TRBV5-6	few	TRBJ1-1	-